The 14 T cell receptor beta chains below all came from one sample that was sequenced in a study of T cell repertoires in cytomegalovirus infection. TCRdb redid the calling of the reads with MiXCR, one entry per CDR3 protein. The sample includes about 300,000 distinct CDR3 sequences, about 9.2% of them seen just once. The specimen sequenced was PBMCs. These receptors were obtained from a human donor in good health (CMV status not recorded). Some clones in this sample may be carry-over from other donors' samples.

The V call is TRBV19, the J call TRBJ1-1; 7 nucleotides align to TRBD1. Germline loops: CDR1 LNHDA, CDR2 SQIVND (reference sequence). This CDR3 is 17 amino acids long. V was clipped by 6 bases and J by 0 bases; unmatched bases: 13. The CDR3 reads CASRKRQGTAMNTEAFF. In nucleotides, the CDR3 is TGTGCCAGTAGGAAAAGACAGGGCACCGCTATGAACACTGAAGCTTTCTTT.

This clonotype was found many times. The J gene is TRBJ1-6, the V gene TRBV19, with D possibly matching TRBD1 (5 bases). V dropped 10 bases and J dropped 10 bases, with 17 bases sitting between them. The CDR3 spans 13 residues. In germline, CDR1 is LNHDA, CDR2 SQIVND (reference sequence). CDR3 nucleotide sequence: TGTGCCACCCAGGACAATCGGGAATCACCCCTCCACTTT. It specifies CATQDNRESPLHF. The variable domain in full, completed from reference TRBV19 and TRBJ1-6, reads DGGITQSPKYLFRKEGQNVTLSCEQNLNHDAMYWYRQDPGQGLRLIYYSQIVNDFQKGDIAEGYSVSREKKESFPLTVTSAQKNPTAFYLCATQDNRESPLHFGNGTRLTVT.

There are many counts of this clonotype. CDR3 bases: TGTGCCAGCAGTTACTCGAAGGGGACCCTAGGCTACACCTTC. It translates to CASSYSKGTLGYTF. The rearrangement links TRBV6-5 to TRBJ1-2; weak D call: TRBD1 (5 bases). This CDR3 has 14 amino acids. In germline, CDR1 is MNHEY, CDR2 SVGAGI. V lost 0 bases and J 8 bases, leaving 13 bases between the germline ends.

This clonotype was detected many times. V and J are TRBV28 and TRBJ1-2; D is possibly TRBD1 (5 bases). Germline CDR1 MDHEN, CDR2 SYDVKM. The CDR3 contains 14 residues. Trimming stripped 2 bases from V and 4 bases from J, with 11 bases between. The CDR3 region is CASSLRGDLYGYTF. Written as DNA, the CDR3 is TGTGCCAGCAGTTTAAGGGGAGACCTCTATGGCTACACCTTC.

This clonotype was seen repeatedly, ten times or more. The V call is TRBV28, the J call TRBJ1-2, with D possibly being TRBD1 (5 bases). In germline, CDR1 is MDHEN, CDR2 SYDVKM. The CDR3 contains 11 residues. V was clipped by 8 bases and J by 7 bases, with 11 bases between them. The CDR3 protein is CASRSGTGYTF. CDR3 nucleotide sequence: TGTGCCAGCCGATCGGGGACTGGCTACACCTTC.

This sequence joins TRBV20-1 and TRBJ1-5, with D possibly being TRBD1 (6 bases). Germline CDR1 DFQATT, CDR2 SNEGSKA (reference sequence). V lost 5 bases, J lost 3 bases, and 14 bases lay in between. CDR3 length equals 14 residues. Written as DNA, the CDR3 is TGCAGTGCTGGATATCAGGGGAACAATCAGCCCCAGCATTTT. Protein product: CSAGYQGNNQPQHF.

This clonotype has just a few counts. This chain joins TRBV19 and TRBJ2-5, with D perhaps given as TRBD1 or TRBD2 (6 bases each). V lost 3 bases and J lost 6, with 11 bases in between. Germline CDR1 reads LNHDA; CDR2 reads SQIVND (reference sequence). The CDR3 has 13 residues. This chain's CDR3 is CASSISGAKTQYF. The CDR3 bases are TGTGCCAGTAGTATTTCGGGGGCCAAGACCCAGTACTTC. The full variable domain, with the rest looked up from reference TRBV19 and TRBJ2-5, is DGGITQSPKYLFRKEGQNVTLSCEQNLNHDAMYWYRQDPGQGLRLIYYSQIVNDFQKGDIAEGYSVSREKKESFPLTVTSAQKNPTAFYLCASSISGAKTQYFGPGTRLLVL.

The chain combines TRBV2 with TRBJ1-1, with no clear D. The V end lost 5 bases, the J end lost 4 bases, and 11 bases lay between the germline ends. The CDR3 extends over 13 amino acids. Looked up from germline, CDR1 is SNHLY and CDR2 is FYNNEI. The DNA of the CDR3 is TGTGCCAGCAGTCTTGACTGGGGCACTGAAGCTTTCTTT. Its protein product is CASSLDWGTEAFF.

At least ten counts were recorded for this clonotype. The J gene is TRBJ2-3, the V gene TRBV4-2, with D perhaps matching TRBD1 or TRBD2 (5 bases each). The V end was cut by 4 bases, the J end by 5 bases, with 16 bases between. CDR3 size: 15 residues. Germline V gives CDR1 LGHNA, CDR2 YNFKEQ. CDR3 in DNA: TGTGCCAGCAGCCCCCCAGACCCGAGGGGAGATACGCAGTATTTT. Translation: CASSPPDPRGDTQYF.

This clonotype was recorded many times. V gene TRBV6-1 combines with J gene TRBJ1-6; perhaps TRBD1 as D (5 bases). The germline V gene encodes CDR1 MNHNS and CDR2 SASEGT. This CDR3 comprises 12 residues. Trimming pared 11 bases from V and 6 bases from J, leaving 11 bases between. In DNA, the CDR3 is TGTGCCGTCGGGGCAGGTAATTCACCCCTCCACTTT. Encoded protein: CAVGAGNSPLHF.

This clonotype has at least ten counts. This rearrangement joins TRBV28 to TRBJ2-3; a weak D match, TRBD1 (6 bases). Germline-derived CDR1 and CDR2 are MDHEN and SYDVKM. This CDR3 is 12 amino acids long. The V gene lost 10 bases and the J gene lost 4 bases, with 12 bases spanning the gap. CDR3 in DNA: TGTGCCATCCAGGGGTCAGCAGATACGCAGTATTTT. Encoded protein: CAIQGSADTQYF.

Many counts were recorded for this clonotype. The gene calls are TRBV7-2 and TRBJ2-1; tentatively, D is TRBD2 (6 bases). The germline CDR1 and CDR2 sequences are SGHTA and FQGNSA. V was cut by 1 base and J by 7 bases, with 8 bases left in between. The CDR3 consists of 13 residues. DNA for the CDR3: TGTGCCAGCAGCTTAGGAGGAGGGAATGAGCAGTTCTTC. Translation: CASSLGGGNEQFF. The whole variable domain, filled in from reference TRBV7-2 and TRBJ2-1, reads GAGVSQSPSNKVTEKGKDVELRCDPISGHTALYWYRQSLGQGLEFLIYFQGNSAPDKSGLPSDRFSAERTGGSVSTLTIQRTQQEDSAVYLCASSLGGGNEQFFGPGTRLTVL.

The DNA of the CDR3 is TGCGCCAGCAGCCAAGGTAACGGGGGCGTCGATGGAGATACGCAGTATTTT. Encoded protein: CASSQGNGGVDGDTQYF. The chain recombines TRBV4-3 with TRBJ2-3; D tentatively reads TRBD1 or TRBD2 (6 bases each). The CDR3 spans 17 residues. The germline V and J ends were trimmed by 1 base and 5 bases, with 19 bases remaining between them. Per the germline V gene, CDR1 is LGHNA and CDR2 is YSLEER.

This clonotype was seen repeatedly, ten times or more. The chain carries TRBV5-1 and TRBJ2-5; weak D call: TRBD1 (5 bases). V was shortened by 0 bases and J by 5 bases, with 8 bases between the two germline ends. The CDR3 totals 13 residues. CDR1 and CDR2 from the germline V gene are SGHRS and YFSETQ. This CDR3 reads CASSLEGVETQYF. Written as DNA, the CDR3 is TGCGCCAGCAGCTTGGAAGGGGTGGAGACCCAGTACTTC.